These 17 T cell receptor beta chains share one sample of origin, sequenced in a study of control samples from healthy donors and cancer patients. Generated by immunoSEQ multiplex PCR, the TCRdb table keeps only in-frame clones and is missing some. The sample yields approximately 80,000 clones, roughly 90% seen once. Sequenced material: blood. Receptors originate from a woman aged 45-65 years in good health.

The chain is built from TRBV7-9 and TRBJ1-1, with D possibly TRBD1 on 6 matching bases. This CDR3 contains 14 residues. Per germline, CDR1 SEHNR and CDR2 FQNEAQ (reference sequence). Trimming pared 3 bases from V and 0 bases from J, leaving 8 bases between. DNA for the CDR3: TGTGCCAGCAGCTTTGGGGACATGAACACTGAAGCTTTCTTT. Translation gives CASSFGDMNTEAFF.

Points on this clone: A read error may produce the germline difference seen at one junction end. The DNA of the CDR3 is TGTGCCAGCAGTTTAGCCCATTACGGGGGGCTGTTTTTT. Protein product: CASSLAHYGGLFF. The chain has TRBV12-3 or TRBV12-4 and TRBJ2-2; TRBD2 might be the D (6 bases). This CDR3 has 13 residues.

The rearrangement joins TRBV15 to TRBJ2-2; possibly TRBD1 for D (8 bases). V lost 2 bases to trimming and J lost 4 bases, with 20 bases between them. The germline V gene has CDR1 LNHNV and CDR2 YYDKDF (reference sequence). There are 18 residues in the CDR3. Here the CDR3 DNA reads TGTGCCACCAGCAGAAATACCTTAAACAGGGGGGGCACCGGGGAGCTGTTTTTT. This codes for CATSRNTLNRGGTGELFF. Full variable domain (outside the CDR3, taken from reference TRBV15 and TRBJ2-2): DAMVIQNPRYQVTQFGKPVTLSCSQTLNHNVMYWYQQKSSQAPKLLFHYYDKDFNNEADTPDNFQSRRPNTSFCFLDIRSPGLGDTAMYLCATSRNTLNRGGTGELFFGEGSRLTVL.

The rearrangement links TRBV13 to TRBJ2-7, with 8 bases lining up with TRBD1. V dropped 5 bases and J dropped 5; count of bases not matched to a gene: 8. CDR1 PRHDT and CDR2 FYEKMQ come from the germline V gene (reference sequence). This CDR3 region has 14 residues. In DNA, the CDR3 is TGTGCCAGCAGCCAGAAGACAGGGGCTCACGAGCAGTACTTC. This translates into CASSQKTGAHEQYF.

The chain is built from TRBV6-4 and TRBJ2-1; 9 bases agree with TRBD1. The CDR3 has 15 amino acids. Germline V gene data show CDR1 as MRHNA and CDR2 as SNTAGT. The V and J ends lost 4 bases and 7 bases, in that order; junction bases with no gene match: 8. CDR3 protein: CASSAPGQGKNEQFF. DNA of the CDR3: TGTGCCAGCAGTGCCCCGGGACAGGGTAAAAATGAGCAGTTCTTC.

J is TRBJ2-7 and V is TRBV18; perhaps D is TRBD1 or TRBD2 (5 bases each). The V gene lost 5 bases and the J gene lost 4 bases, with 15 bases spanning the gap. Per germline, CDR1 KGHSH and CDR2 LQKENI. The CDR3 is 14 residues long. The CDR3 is CASSLGRATYEQYF. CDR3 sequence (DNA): TGTGCCAGCTCATTGGGGCGGGCAACTTACGAGCAGTACTTC.

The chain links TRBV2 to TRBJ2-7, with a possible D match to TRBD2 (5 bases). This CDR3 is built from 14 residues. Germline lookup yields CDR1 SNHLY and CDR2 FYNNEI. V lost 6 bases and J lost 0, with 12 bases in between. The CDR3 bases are TGTGCCAGCAGGGGTGGACTCCCCTCCTACGAGCAGTACTTC. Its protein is CASRGGLPSYEQYF.

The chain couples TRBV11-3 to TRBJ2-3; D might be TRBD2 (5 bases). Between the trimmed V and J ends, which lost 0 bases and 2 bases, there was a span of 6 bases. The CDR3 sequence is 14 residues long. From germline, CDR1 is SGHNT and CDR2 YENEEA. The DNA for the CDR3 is TGTGCCAGCAGCTTAGACGGGGACACAGATACGCAGTATTTT. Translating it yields CASSLDGDTDTQYF.

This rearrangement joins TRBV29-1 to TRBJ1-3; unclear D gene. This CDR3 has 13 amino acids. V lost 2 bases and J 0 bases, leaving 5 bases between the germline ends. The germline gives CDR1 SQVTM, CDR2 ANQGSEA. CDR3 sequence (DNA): TGCAGCGTTGAACTCAGCTCTGGAAACACCATATATTTT. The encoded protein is CSVELSSGNTIYF.

The DNA of the CDR3 is TGTGCCTGGAGTGATGACATAGGCCATGAAAAACTGTTTTTT. Protein: CAWSDDIGHEKLFF. This rearrangement joins TRBV30 to TRBJ1-4, with D unclear. This CDR3 spans 14 amino acids. The germline gives CDR1 GTSNPN, CDR2 SVGIG (reference sequence). Trimming pared 1 base from V and 6 bases from J, leaving 12 bases between.

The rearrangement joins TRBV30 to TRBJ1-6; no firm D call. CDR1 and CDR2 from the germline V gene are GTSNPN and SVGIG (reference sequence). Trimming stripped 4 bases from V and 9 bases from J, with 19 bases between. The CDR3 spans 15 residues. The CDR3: CAWKENEVSGSPLHF. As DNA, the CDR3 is TGTGCCTGGAAGGAAAACGAGGTTAGCGGTTCACCCCTCCACTTT. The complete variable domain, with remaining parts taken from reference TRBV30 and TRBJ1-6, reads SQTIHQWPATLVQPVGSPLSLECTVEGTSNPNLYWYRQAAGRGLQLLFYSVGIGQISSEVPQNLSASRPQDRQFILSSKKLLLSDSGFYLCAWKENEVSGSPLHFGNGTRLTVT.

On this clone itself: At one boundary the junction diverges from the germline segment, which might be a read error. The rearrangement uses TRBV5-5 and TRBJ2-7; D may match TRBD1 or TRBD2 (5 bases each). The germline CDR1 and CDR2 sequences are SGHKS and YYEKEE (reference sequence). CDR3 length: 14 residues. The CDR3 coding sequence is TGTGCCAGCACCTTGGTAGGGGAGTCCTACGAGCAGTACTTC. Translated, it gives CASTLVGESYEQYF.

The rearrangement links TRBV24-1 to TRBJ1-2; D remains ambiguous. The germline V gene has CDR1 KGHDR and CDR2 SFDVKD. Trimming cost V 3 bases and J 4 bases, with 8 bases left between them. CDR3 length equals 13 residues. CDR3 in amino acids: CATSDGAGYGYTF. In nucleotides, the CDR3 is TGTGCCACCAGTGATGGAGCAGGCTATGGCTACACCTTC.

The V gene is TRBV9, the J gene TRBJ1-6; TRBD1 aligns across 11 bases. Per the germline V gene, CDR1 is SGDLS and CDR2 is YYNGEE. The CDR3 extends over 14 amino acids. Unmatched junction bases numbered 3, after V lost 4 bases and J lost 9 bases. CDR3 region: CASSSGQGASPLHF. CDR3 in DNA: TGTGCCAGCAGCTCCGGACAGGGGGCTTCACCCCTCCACTTT.

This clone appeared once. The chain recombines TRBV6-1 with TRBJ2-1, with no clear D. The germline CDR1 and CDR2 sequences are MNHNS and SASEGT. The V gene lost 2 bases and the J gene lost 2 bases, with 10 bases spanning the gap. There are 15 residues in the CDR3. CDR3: CASSERWSPYNEQFF. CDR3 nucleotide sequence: TGTGCCAGCAGTGAAAGGTGGTCCCCCTACAATGAGCAGTTCTTC.

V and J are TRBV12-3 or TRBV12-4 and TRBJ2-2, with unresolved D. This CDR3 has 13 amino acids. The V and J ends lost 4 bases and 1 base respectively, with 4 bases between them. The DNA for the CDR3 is TGTGCCAGCAGTTCTAAGAACACCGGGGAGCTGTTTTTT. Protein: CASSSKNTGELFF.

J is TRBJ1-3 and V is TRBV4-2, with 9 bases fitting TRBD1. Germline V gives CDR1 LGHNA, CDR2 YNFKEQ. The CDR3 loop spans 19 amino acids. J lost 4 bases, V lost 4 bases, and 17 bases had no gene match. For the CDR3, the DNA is TGTGCCAGCAGCCTACTGGACAGGGGAATAGGTGGGGGAGGAAACACCATATATTTT. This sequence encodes CASSLLDRGIGGGGNTIYF.